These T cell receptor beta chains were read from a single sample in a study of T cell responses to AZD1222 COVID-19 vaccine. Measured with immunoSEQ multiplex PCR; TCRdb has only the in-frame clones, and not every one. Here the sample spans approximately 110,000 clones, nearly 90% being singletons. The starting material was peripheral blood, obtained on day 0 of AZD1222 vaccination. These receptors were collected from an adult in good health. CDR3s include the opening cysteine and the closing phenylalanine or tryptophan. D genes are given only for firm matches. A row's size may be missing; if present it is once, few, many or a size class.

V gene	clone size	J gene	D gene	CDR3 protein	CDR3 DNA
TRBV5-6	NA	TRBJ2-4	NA	CASSFYPGREAKNIQYF	TGTGCCAGCAGCTTTTACCCAGGGCGAGAGGCCAAAAACATTCAGTACTTC
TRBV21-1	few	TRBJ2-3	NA	CASSKARCPIPDTQYF	TGTGCCAGCAGCAAAGCAAGGTGCCCTATTCCAGATACGCAGTATTTT
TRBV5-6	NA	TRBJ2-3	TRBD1	CASSPGTGDLDTQYF	TGTGCCAGCAGCCCAGGGACAGGGGACTTAGATACGCAGTATTTT
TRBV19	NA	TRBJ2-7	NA	CASSIQPGSYEQYF	TGTGCCAGTAGTATTCAGCCGGGTTCCTACGAGCAGTACTTC
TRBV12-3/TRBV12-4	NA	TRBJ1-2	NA	CASSPGFYGYTF	TGTGCCAGCAGTCCCGGCTTCTATGGCTACACCTTC
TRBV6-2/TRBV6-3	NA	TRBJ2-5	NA	CASSYAGSQETQYF	TGTGCCAGCAGTTACGCAGGATCCCAAGAGACCCAGTACTTC
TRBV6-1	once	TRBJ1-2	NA	CASSEAGFYGYTF	TGTGCCAGCAGTGAAGCCGGCTTCTATGGCTACACCTTC
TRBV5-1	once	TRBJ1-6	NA	CASSLDGVYSPLHF	TGCGCCAGCAGCTTGGACGGAGTCTATTCACCCCTCCACTTT
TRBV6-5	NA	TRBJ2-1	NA	CASSYPPSRPSHEQFF	TGTGCCAGCAGTTACCCACCCTCGCGCCCCTCCCATGAGCAGTTCTTC
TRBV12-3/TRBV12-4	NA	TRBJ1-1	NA	CASSLGREAFF	TGTGCCAGCAGTTTGGGGAGGGAAGCTTTCTTT
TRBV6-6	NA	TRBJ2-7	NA	CASSPRTSAVVVHEQYF	TGTGCCAGCAGTCCCCGAACCTCAGCGGTCGTCGTCCACGAGCAGTACTTC
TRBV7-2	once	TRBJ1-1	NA	CASSLVVGAATEAFF	TGTGCCAGCAGCTTAGTGGTCGGTGCCGCCACTGAAGCTTTCTTT
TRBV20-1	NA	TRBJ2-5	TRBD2	CSASRLAGDKETQYF	TGCAGTGCTAGTCGTCTAGCGGGGGATAAGGAGACCCAGTACTTC
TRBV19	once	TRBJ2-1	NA	CASSSPSYNEQFF	TGTGCCAGTAGTAGCCCGTCCTACAATGAGCAGTTCTTC
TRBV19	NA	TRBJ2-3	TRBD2	CASSLAGLSTDTQYF	TGTGCCAGTAGTCTAGCGGGGCTTAGCACAGATACGCAGTATTTT
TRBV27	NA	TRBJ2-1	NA	CASSLYQGTSYNEQFF	TGTGCCAGCAGTTTATATCAGGGTACCTCCTACAATGAGCAGTTCTTC